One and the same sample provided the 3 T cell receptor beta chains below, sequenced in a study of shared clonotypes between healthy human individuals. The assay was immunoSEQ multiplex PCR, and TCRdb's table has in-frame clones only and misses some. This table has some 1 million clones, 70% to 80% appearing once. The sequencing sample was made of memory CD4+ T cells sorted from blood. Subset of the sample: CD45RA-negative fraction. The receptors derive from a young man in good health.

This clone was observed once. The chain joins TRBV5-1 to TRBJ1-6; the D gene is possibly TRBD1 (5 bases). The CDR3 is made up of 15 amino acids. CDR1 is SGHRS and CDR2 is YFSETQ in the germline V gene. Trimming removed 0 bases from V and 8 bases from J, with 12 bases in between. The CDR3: CASSLVSGLDSPLHF. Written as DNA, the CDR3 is TGCGCCAGCAGCTTGGTATCAGGGTTGGATTCACCCCTCCACTTT.

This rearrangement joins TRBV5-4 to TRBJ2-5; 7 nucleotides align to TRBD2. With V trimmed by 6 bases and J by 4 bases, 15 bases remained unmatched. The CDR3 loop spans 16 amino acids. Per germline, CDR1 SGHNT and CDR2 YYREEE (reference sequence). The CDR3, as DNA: TGTGCCAGCACCCACGGGGGGAAGCGGGGTGGAGAGACCCAGTACTTC. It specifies CASTHGGKRGGETQYF.

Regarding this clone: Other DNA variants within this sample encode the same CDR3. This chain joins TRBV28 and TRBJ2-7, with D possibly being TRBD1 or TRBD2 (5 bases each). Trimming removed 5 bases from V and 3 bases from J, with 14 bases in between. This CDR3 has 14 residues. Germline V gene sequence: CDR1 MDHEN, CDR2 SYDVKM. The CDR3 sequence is CASSLGTGLYEQYF. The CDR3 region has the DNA TGTGCCAGCAGTCTCGGGACGGGTCTCTACGAGCAGTACTTC.